This entry lists 25 T cell receptor beta chains sequenced from one sample in a study of a mutant IDH1 vaccine in newly diagnosed glioma. Measured with immunoSEQ multiplex PCR; TCRdb has only the in-frame clones, and not every one. The sample has about 40,000 clones, over 80% seen once. Their specific antigens are unknown. Time point of the sample: week 11, during vaccination. The vaccine gave 300 ug of a 20-mer mutant IDH1 peptide subcutaneously per dose. The input for sequencing was PBMCs, taken from a glioma patient whose treatment included an IDH1 peptide vaccine. The receptor source for this set is a man aged 35-49 years with glioma.

The rearrangement joins TRBV7-2 to TRBJ1-4; 10 bases are shared with TRBD1. Trimming at V came to 5 bases and at J to 6 bases, leaving 6 bases not matched to a gene. The germline gives CDR1 SGHTA, CDR2 FQGNSA. The CDR3 is made up of 15 amino acids. The CDR3 is CASSPRQGADEKLFF. Here the CDR3 DNA reads TGTGCCAGCAGCCCGCGACAGGGGGCGGATGAAAAACTGTTTTTT.

The chain links TRBV19 to TRBJ1-3; TRBD1 agrees at 7 bases. Germline lookup yields CDR1 LNHDA and CDR2 SQIVND (reference sequence). CDR3 length: 17 residues. V trimming: 4 bases; J trimming: 0 bases; junction bases outside the gene matches: 9. This CDR3 is CASSTRQGSYSGNTIYF. The CDR3 DNA follows: TGTGCCAGTAGTACGAGACAGGGATCGTACTCTGGAAACACCATATATTTT.

V is TRBV2 and J is TRBJ2-3; TRBD1 aligns across 8 bases. With 5 bases clipped from V and 10 bases from J, the junction kept 14 bases outside the gene matches. Germline V gene data show CDR1 as SNHLY and CDR2 as FYNNEI. This CDR3 is built from 15 residues. CDR3 loop: CASSPRVAGGAAQYF. As DNA, the CDR3 is TGTGCCAGCAGTCCCCGGGTGGCAGGGGGCGCGGCGCAGTATTTT.

The chain is built from TRBV7-9 and TRBJ1-3, with 8 positions matching TRBD1. Germline loops: CDR1 SEHNR, CDR2 FQNEAQ (reference sequence). The CDR3 runs to 17 residues. The junction had 13 bases not matched to a gene; V was cut back by 4 bases and J by 5 bases. CDR3 nucleotide sequence: TGTGCCAGCAGCTCCGGACAGGGTTTCGTGGACAGAAACACCATATATTTT. Amino acid sequence: CASSSGQGFVDRNTIYF.

The rearrangement links TRBV29-1 to TRBJ2-7; D gene uncertain. This CDR3 is built from 14 residues. Trimming took off 3 bases at V and 2 bases at J, with 14 bases between the two ends. Per germline, CDR1 SQVTM and CDR2 ANQGSEA. CDR3: CSVEGEIDTYEQYF. CDR3 nucleotides: TGCAGCGTTGAGGGTGAGATCGATACCTACGAGCAGTACTTC.

This sequence joins TRBV13 and TRBJ2-3; D might be TRBD2 (6 bases). V was clipped by 4 bases and J by 2 bases, with 10 bases between them. Germline-derived CDR1 and CDR2 are PRHDT and FYEKMQ (reference sequence). The CDR3 sequence is 14 residues long. CDR3 nucleotides: TGTGCCAGCAGCTCCGGGAGACACACAGATACGCAGTATTTT. This codes for CASSSGRHTDTQYF.

The chain has TRBV5-1 and TRBJ2-7; 9 nucleotides line up with TRBD1. Per germline, CDR1 SGHRS and CDR2 YFSETQ. The CDR3 covers 14 residues. V shed 4 bases, J shed 5 bases, and the junction held 7 bases outside the gene matches. The CDR3 reads CASSGTGSDHEQYF. The CDR3 region has the DNA TGCGCCAGCAGCGGGACAGGGTCCGACCACGAGCAGTACTTC.

V usage is TRBV29-1 and J usage is TRBJ2-4; D is perhaps TRBD2 (6 bases). The CDR3 is 15 amino acids. CDR1 and CDR2 from the germline V gene are SQVTM and ANQGSEA. V was clipped by 0 bases and J by 3 bases, with 12 bases between them. The CDR3 bases are TGCAGCGTTGAAGATACGGGAGCAGTCAAAAACATTCAGTACTTC. Translated, it gives CSVEDTGAVKNIQYF.

The gene calls are TRBV7-6 and TRBJ1-5, with TRBD1 as a possible D gene (5 bases). V lost 0 bases, J lost 4 bases, and 10 bases lay in between. This CDR3 comprises 15 residues. Germline CDR1 SGHVS, CDR2 FNYEAQ. The CDR3 is CASSLASGLNQPQHF. CDR3 coding DNA: TGTGCCAGCAGCTTAGCGTCAGGGTTGAATCAGCCCCAGCATTTT.

The gene calls are TRBV7-6 and TRBJ2-7, with D hard to call. Germline assignment: CDR1 SGHVS and CDR2 FNYEAQ. V was cut by 3 bases and J by 1 base, with 7 bases left in between. The CDR3 sequence is 13 residues long. CDR3 residues: CASSFSGSYEQYF. CDR3 sequence (DNA): TGTGCCAGCAGCTTCTCCGGGTCCTACGAGCAGTACTTC.

The chain joins TRBV18 to TRBJ1-2; 11 nucleotides line up with TRBD1. Germline CDR1 KGHSH, CDR2 LQKENI. This CDR3 has 15 amino acids. Trimming cost V 2 bases and J 7 bases; bases outside gene matches: 6. The DNA of the CDR3 is TGTGCCAGCTCACCAAGCATCGGACAGGGGGCTGGCTACACCTTC. Amino acids: CASSPSIGQGAGYTF.

The chain links TRBV10-3 to TRBJ2-1, with 7 positions matching TRBD1. CDR3 size: 14 residues. The germline CDR1 and CDR2 sequences are ENHRY and SYGVKD. J was trimmed by 6 bases and V by 5 bases; bases with no gene match: 7. The CDR3 region is CAISIDRARNEQFF. The CDR3 DNA reads as TGTGCCATCAGTATTGACAGGGCCCGCAATGAGCAGTTCTTC.

This clone was picked up a small number of times. The CDR3 nucleotides are TGTGCCAGCAGCCATTGGGGGACAGGATCACTAGCTGGCTACACCTTC. Its translation: CASSHWGTGSLAGYTF. The rearrangement uses TRBV14 and TRBJ1-2, with 8 bases aligning to TRBD1. Per the germline V gene, CDR1 is SGHDN and CDR2 is FVKESK. This CDR3 has 16 amino acids. Trimming removed 3 bases from V and 7 bases from J; junction bases left unmatched: 13. The full variable domain, rest sourced from reference TRBV14 and TRBJ1-2, is EAGVTQFPSHSVIEKGQTVTLRCDPISGHDNLYWYRRVMGKEIKFLLHFVKESKQDESGMPNNRFLAERTGGTYSTLKVQPAELEDSGVYFCASSHWGTGSLAGYTFGSGTRLTVV.

The DNA of the CDR3 is TGTGCCAGCAGCCACTGGGGGGCCGATGGCTACACCTTC. The encoded protein is CASSHWGADGYTF. The gene calls are TRBV4-2 and TRBJ1-2; a weak D match, TRBD1 (6 bases). The CDR3 contains 13 residues. Trimming removed 3 bases at V and 6 bases at J, with 11 bases between. The germline gives CDR1 LGHNA, CDR2 YNFKEQ.

Details on this clone: Other DNA sequences of this sample code for an identical CDR3. The rearrangement uses TRBV5-1 and TRBJ1-1, with D hard to call. Germline V CDR1 and CDR2: SGHRS, YFSETQ. This CDR3 is 14 amino acids long. Trimming pared 0 bases from V and 1 base from J, leaving 7 bases between. The CDR3 is CASSLGGENTEAFF. The CDR3 DNA is TGCGCCAGCAGCTTGGGCGGGGAGAACACTGAAGCTTTCTTT. Supplemented by reference TRBV5-1 and TRBJ1-1, the full variable domain reads KAGVTQTPRYLIKTRGQQVTLSCSPISGHRSVSWYQQTPGQGLQFLFEYFSETQRNKGNFPGRFSGRQFSNSRSEMNVSTLELGDSALYLCASSLGGENTEAFFGQGTRLTVV.

The CDR3 region is CASSQGTGPSGQPQHF. For the CDR3, the DNA is TGCGCCAGCAGCCAAGGGACAGGGCCAAGCGGACAGCCCCAGCATTTT. V and J are TRBV4-1 and TRBJ1-5; 8 nucleotides align to TRBD1. CDR3 size: 16 residues. The V and J ends lost 1 base and 7 bases, in that order; junction bases with no gene match: 9. Germline V gene data show CDR1 as MGHRA and CDR2 as YSYEKL.

This clone was observed a handful of times. The rearrangement links TRBV7-2 to TRBJ2-7, with D hard to call. In germline, CDR1 is SGHTA, CDR2 FQGNSA. The V gene lost 1 base and the J gene lost 5 bases, with 9 bases spanning the gap. The CDR3 is 13 amino acids. CDR3 DNA: TGTGCCAGCAGCTTAGTGGGGAACCACGAGCAGTACTTC. This translates into CASSLVGNHEQYF. The whole variable domain, filled in from reference TRBV7-2 and TRBJ2-7, reads GAGVSQSPSNKVTEKGKDVELRCDPISGHTALYWYRQSLGQGLEFLIYFQGNSAPDKSGLPSDRFSAERTGGSVSTLTIQRTQQEDSAVYLCASSLVGNHEQYFGPGTRLTVT.

The genes are TRBV5-1 and TRBJ2-5; 8 bases fit TRBD1. This CDR3 spans 15 amino acids. Germline V gives CDR1 SGHRS, CDR2 YFSETQ. Trimming took 4 bases from V and 2 from J; bases not matched to a gene: 7. The CDR3 coding sequence is TGCGCCAGCAGCGTGGACAGGGTTCGACAAGAGACCCAGTACTTC. Amino acids: CASSVDRVRQETQYF.

V and J are TRBV27 and TRBJ1-4; D uncertain. CDR1 MNHEY and CDR2 SMNVEV come from the germline V gene (reference sequence). The CDR3 is 14 amino acids. V was pared by 3 bases and J by 7 bases, with 12 bases between. The CDR3 here is CASSFSLGGEKLFF. The CDR3 coding sequence is TGTGCCAGCAGTTTCAGCCTAGGCGGTGAAAAACTGTTTTTT.

As to this clone: The junction does not match germline at one end; this may be a read error. CDR3 coding DNA: TGTGCCAGCAGGTTAGCGGGCCCGAGCACAGATACGCAGTATTTT. Translation: CASRLAGPSTDTQYF. The chain joins TRBV7-2 to TRBJ2-3, with TRBD2 matching 7 bases. The CDR3 has 15 amino acids. The V gene's germline CDR1 is SGHTA and CDR2 FQGNSA.

This clone was recorded once. V is TRBV27 and J is TRBJ2-7; TRBD1 matches at 7 bases. The CDR3 is 16 residues long. V dropped 4 bases and J dropped 3; count of bases not matched to a gene: 12. Germline CDR1 MNHEY, CDR2 SMNVEV (reference sequence). CDR3 amino acids: CASSSSPPTGDYEQYF. CDR3 DNA: TGTGCCAGCAGTTCGTCCCCCCCCACAGGGGACTACGAGCAGTACTTC.

The CDR3 nucleotides read TGTGCCAGCAGCTTCGAGGGTGGGGATGGCTACACCTTC. Translated: CASSFEGGDGYTF. The chain carries TRBV7-9 and TRBJ1-2; the D is unclear. Germline values: CDR1 SEHNR, CDR2 FQNEAQ (reference sequence). The CDR3 length is 13 residues. The V gene lost 3 bases and the J gene lost 6 bases, with 11 bases spanning the gap.

The chain combines TRBV29-1 with TRBJ1-2; 12 bases map to TRBD1. V trimming: 3 bases; J trimming: 8 bases; junction bases outside the gene matches: 7. This CDR3 is built from 14 residues. Germline assignment: CDR1 SQVTM and CDR2 ANQGSEA. The chain's CDR3 is CSVEEGQGAKGYTF. In DNA form, the CDR3 reads TGCAGCGTTGAGGAGGGACAGGGGGCTAAGGGCTACACCTTC.

This clone was detected only once. This chain joins TRBV7-9 and TRBJ1-5, with 10 bases lining up with TRBD1. The germline gives CDR1 SEHNR, CDR2 FQNEAQ (reference sequence). The CDR3 is 14 residues long. J gave up 5 bases and V 5 bases, and 3 bases lay outside the gene matches. The CDR3 reads CASSLGQGDQPQHF. The CDR3 DNA reads TGTGCCAGCAGCCTAGGACAGGGGGATCAGCCCCAGCATTTT.

In its sample, this clone is medium-sized. The V gene is TRBV6-1, the J gene TRBJ2-1; no definite D call. Germline V lookup: CDR1 MNHNS, CDR2 SASEGT. V lost 4 bases, J lost 9 bases, and 10 bases lay in between. The CDR3 is 12 amino acids. The DNA of the CDR3 is TGTGCCAGCAGTGGGCTGGTGGGTGAGCAGTTCTTC. Protein product: CASSGLVGEQFF.